These 5 T cell receptor beta chains originate from one sample sequenced in a study of shared clonotypes between healthy human individuals. The table came from immunoSEQ multiplex PCR; TCRdb's copy has only in-frame clones and leaves some out. This table has roughly 1 million clones, more than 60% appearing once. Material: memory CD4+ T cells sorted from blood. Subset: CD45RA-negative fraction. The receptors here all came from a man aged 18 to 29 in good health.

The CDR3 protein is CASSLVQMNTEAFF. Written as DNA, the CDR3 is TGCGCCAGCAGCTTGGTACAGATGAACACTGAAGCTTTCTTT. V gene TRBV5-1 combines with J gene TRBJ1-1, with D unclear. CDR3 length: 14 amino acids. V was pared by 0 bases and J by 0 bases, with 6 bases between. Germline V gene data show CDR1 as SGHRS and CDR2 as YFSETQ.

The J gene is TRBJ1-1, the V gene TRBV30, with 10 bases that match TRBD1. Germline CDR1 reads GTSNPN; CDR2 reads SVGIG (reference sequence). This CDR3 is built from 15 residues. The V gene end was trimmed by 2 bases and the J gene end by 13 bases; junction bases not matched to a gene: 16. This chain's CDR3 is CAWSLSGTGVKGGFF. Written as DNA, the CDR3 is TGTGCCTGGAGTTTATCCGGGACAGGGGTAAAGGGGGGTTTCTTT.

The chain recombines TRBV5-8 with TRBJ1-2; the match to TRBD1 covers 9 bases. V dropped 0 bases and J dropped 12; count of bases not matched to a gene: 12. CDR1 is SGHTS, CDR2 YDEGEE, per germline. This CDR3 has 15 amino acids. CDR3 loop: CASSLEFPGQGGDTF. Written as DNA, the CDR3 is TGTGCCAGCAGCTTGGAGTTCCCGGGACAGGGCGGCGACACCTTC.

The chain employs TRBV5-4 and TRBJ2-1; the D gene is possibly TRBD2 (6 bases). Trimming stripped 4 bases from V and 4 bases from J, with 15 bases between. CDR3 size: 15 residues. CDR1 and CDR2 (germline): SGHNT, YYREEE (reference sequence). CDR3 DNA sequence: TGTGCCAGCAGCGGGCAGGGAGGATCATACAATGAGCAGTTCTTC. Protein product: CASSGQGGSYNEQFF.

The CDR3 loop reads CASSPRGGNSPLHF. For the CDR3, the DNA is TGTGCCAGCAGCCCCAGAGGAGGTAATTCACCCCTCCACTTT. This rearrangement joins TRBV27 to TRBJ1-6, with D unclear. V was trimmed by 6 bases and J by 6 bases, leaving 12 bases between them. Germline V gene lookup returns CDR1 MNHEY and CDR2 SMNVEV (reference sequence). The CDR3 is made up of 14 amino acids.